These 25 T cell receptor beta chains were all obtained from the same sample, sequenced in a study of T cell responses to AZD1222 COVID-19 vaccine. The protocol was immunoSEQ multiplex PCR, while the TCRdb copy is restricted to in-frame clones and leaves out a portion. The data contain more than 150,000 clones, 70% to 90% of them seen just once; the ten biggest clones take up roughly 6%. Sequenced here: peripheral blood, sampled on day 0 of AZD1222 vaccination. Receptors were obtained from an adult in good health.

This sequence joins TRBV6-5 and TRBJ2-7; TRBD2 matches 8 bases. The V gene end was trimmed by 5 bases and the J gene end by 2 bases; junction bases not matched to a gene: 8. The CDR3 spans 15 residues. Germline V CDR1 and CDR2: MNHEY, SVGAGI. CDR3 in amino acids: CASSQSGRSPYEQYF. The CDR3 DNA reads as TGTGCCAGCAGTCAGAGCGGGAGATCCCCCTACGAGCAGTACTTC.

This chain links TRBV6-2 or TRBV6-3 with TRBJ2-7, with 11 bases fitting TRBD1. Per the germline V gene, CDR1 is MNHEY and CDR2 is SVGEGT. The V gene end was trimmed by 2 bases and the J gene end by 2 bases; junction bases not matched to a gene: 5. CDR3 length: 16 residues. CDR3 residues: CASSYPRGQGAYEQYF. The CDR3 coding sequence is TGTGCCAGCAGTTACCCGAGGGGACAGGGGGCCTACGAGCAGTACTTC.

V usage is TRBV5-8 and J usage is TRBJ1-5, with a tentative D call TRBD1 (5 bases). CDR1 SGHTS and CDR2 YDEGEE come from the germline V gene. The CDR3 consists of 16 residues. V lost 0 bases and J 1 base, leaving 11 bases between the germline ends. The CDR3 nucleotides read TGTGCCAGCAGCTTGGTCGGTGGGGCCAGCAATCAGCCCCAGCATTTT. Its translation is CASSLVGGASNQPQHF.

The CDR3 region is CASSQGLGGYEQYF. CDR3 sequence (DNA): TGCGCCAGCAGCCAGGGGCTCGGGGGCTACGAGCAGTACTTC. The gene calls are TRBV5-1 and TRBJ2-7; the D gene could be TRBD1 or TRBD2 (6 bases each). Germline lookup yields CDR1 SGHRS and CDR2 YFSETQ. The V end lost 4 bases, the J end lost 3 bases, and 14 bases lay between the germline ends. The CDR3 is 14 residues long.

V is TRBV6-5 and J is TRBJ1-2; the match to TRBD1 covers 9 bases. J gave up 5 bases and V 7 bases, and 8 bases lay outside the gene matches. This CDR3 has 14 residues. Germline CDR1 and CDR2: MNHEY and SVGAGI. The CDR3 DNA follows: TGTGCCAGCACCCCGGGACAGGGCAATTATGGCTACACCTTC. This translates into CASTPGQGNYGYTF.

CDR3 bases: TGTGCCAGCAGCTTAGGGCAGGATTGGGACATTCAGTACTTC. Translating it yields CASSLGQDWDIQYF. The rearrangement joins TRBV7-9 to TRBJ2-4, with unresolved D. Germline CDR1 is SEHNR and CDR2 is FQNEAQ (reference sequence). The CDR3 length is 14 residues. V shed 1 base and J shed 8 bases, with 12 bases lying between them.

The genes are TRBV28 and TRBJ2-7; 8 bases align to TRBD1. The germline V gene has CDR1 MDHEN and CDR2 SYDVKM. The V and J ends lost 5 bases and 0 bases, in that order; junction bases with no gene match: 9. The CDR3 extends over 16 amino acids. Here the CDR3 DNA reads TGTGCCAGCAGTACGGACCGGGACAGGAGCTCCTACGAGCAGTACTTC. Translation: CASSTDRDRSSYEQYF. Full variable domain (missing parts from reference TRBV28 and TRBJ2-7): DVKVTQSSRYLVKRTGEKVFLECVQDMDHENMFWYRQDPGLGLRLIYFSYDVKMKEKGDIPEGYSVSREKKERFSLILESASTNQTSMYLCASSTDRDRSSYEQYFGPGTRLTVT.

The chain uses TRBV29-1 and TRBJ2-5, with D perhaps matching TRBD2 (5 bases). The V gene's germline CDR1 is SQVTM and CDR2 ANQGSEA. CDR3 size: 12 residues. Trimming pared 7 bases from V and 5 bases from J, leaving 14 bases between. Here the CDR3 DNA reads TGCAGCGCCGGAGGCACCTCGGAGACCCAGTACTTC. Translating it yields CSAGGTSETQYF.

The V gene is TRBV5-4, the J gene TRBJ2-7; 9 bases are shared with TRBD1. The CDR3 is made up of 14 amino acids. CDR1 SGHNT and CDR2 YYREEE come from the germline V gene (reference sequence). V shed 4 bases and J 2 bases; nucleotides not matched to a gene: 4. The CDR3 sequence is CASSRGQGPYEQYF. CDR3 DNA sequence: TGTGCCAGCAGCAGGGGACAGGGTCCCTACGAGCAGTACTTC.

The CDR3 is CASGSGTGDYNEQFF. Written as DNA, the CDR3 is TGTGCTAGTGGTTCCGGGACAGGAGATTACAATGAGCAGTTCTTC. The chain recombines TRBV12-5 with TRBJ2-1; 8 bases fit TRBD1. The CDR3 covers 15 residues. The germline CDR1 and CDR2 sequences are LGHNT and FRNRAP. V was pared by 4 bases and J by 4 bases, with 6 bases of the junction left unmatched.

This chain connects TRBV5-4 to TRBJ1-4, with 7 bases matching TRBD1. Germline values: CDR1 SGHNT, CDR2 YYREEE (reference sequence). CDR3 length: 17 amino acids. V shed 0 bases and J 0 bases; nucleotides not matched to a gene: 5. CDR3 coding DNA: TGTGCCAGCAGCTTGGCCACAGGGGACCCAACTAATGAAAAACTGTTTTTT. It translates to CASSLATGDPTNEKLFF.

The V gene is TRBV7-2, the J gene TRBJ2-3; the D gene could be TRBD1 or TRBD2 (5 bases each). CDR1 and CDR2 (germline): SGHTA, FQGNSA. This CDR3 is built from 17 residues. Trimming stripped 4 bases from V and 7 bases from J, with 24 bases between. The CDR3 region is CASSSAPPGPPTNTQYF. CDR3 sequence (DNA): TGTGCCAGCAGCTCCGCCCCTCCGGGACCCCCTACGAATACGCAGTATTTT.

V usage is TRBV6-6 and J usage is TRBJ1-5; tentative D call: TRBD1 (5 bases). Per germline, CDR1 MNHNY and CDR2 SVGAGI (reference sequence). V shed 5 bases and J shed 1 base, with 12 bases lying between them. This CDR3 comprises 15 residues. The CDR3 is CASSAPGGSNQPQHF. The CDR3 DNA reads as TGTGCCAGCAGTGCGCCGGGGGGGAGCAATCAGCCCCAGCATTTT.

J is TRBJ2-7 and V is TRBV5-1; D remains unclear. V was trimmed by 9 bases and J by 1 base, leaving 17 bases between them. The length of the CDR3 is 14 residues. Germline loops: CDR1 SGHRS, CDR2 YFSETQ. The CDR3 coding sequence is TGCGCCACCGCTTTGGGGATACCATCCTACGAGCAGTACTTC. Amino acids: CATALGIPSYEQYF.

The chain has TRBV12-3 or TRBV12-4 and TRBJ2-1; unclear D gene. The V end was cut by 5 bases, the J end by 7 bases, with 9 bases between. The CDR3 covers 12 residues. The CDR3 spells CASSPYRNEQFF. The CDR3 DNA follows: TGTGCCAGCAGTCCCTATAGAAATGAGCAGTTCTTC.

The V gene is TRBV12-3 or TRBV12-4, the J gene TRBJ1-2, with no clear D. The CDR3 runs 12 residues. V was clipped by 3 bases and J by 9 bases, with 11 bases between them. This chain's CDR3 is CASSFGMGSYTF. The CDR3 coding sequence is TGTGCCAGCAGTTTTGGGATGGGGAGCTACACCTTC.

The sample holds a few counts of this clone. The germline gene is not matched at one end of the junction; a read error may be the cause. The CDR3 coding sequence is TGTGGCTGGCGGGGTAGCACTAACTATGGCTACACCTTC. This gives the protein CGWRGSTNYGYTF. This chain uses TRBV30 with TRBJ1-2; no definite D call. CDR3 length equals 13 residues. Germline-derived CDR1 and CDR2 are GTSNPN and SVGIG (reference sequence).

The chain recombines TRBV6-1 with TRBJ1-5; D is perhaps TRBD1 (5 bases). The CDR3 totals 16 residues. Germline CDR1 reads MNHNS; CDR2 reads SASEGT. V was clipped by 2 bases and J by 5 bases, with 16 bases between them. The CDR3 region is CASSELRGGPDQPQHF. The CDR3, as DNA: TGTGCCAGCAGTGAATTGAGGGGTGGGCCAGATCAGCCCCAGCATTTT.

V usage is TRBV9 and J usage is TRBJ2-7; 7 nucleotides match TRBD2. The junction had 2 bases not matched to a gene; V was cut back by 0 bases and J by 5 bases. The CDR3 is 13 residues long. The germline CDR1 and CDR2 sequences are SGDLS and YYNGEE. The CDR3 is CASSVGLANEQYF. The CDR3 coding sequence is TGTGCCAGCAGCGTAGGACTAGCAAACGAGCAGTACTTC. Based on the CDR3 plus reference TRBV9 and TRBJ2-7, the full variable domain is DSGVTQTPKHLITATGQRVTLRCSPRSGDLSVYWYQQSLDQGLQFLIQYYNGEERAKGNILERFSAQQFPDLHSELNLSSLELGDSALYFCASSVGLANEQYFGPGTRLTVT.

The genes are TRBV5-1 and TRBJ1-4; perhaps TRBD1 as D (5 bases). This CDR3 comprises 14 residues. CDR1 and CDR2 from the germline V gene are SGHRS and YFSETQ. V shed 6 bases and J shed 2 bases, with 11 bases lying between them. DNA for the CDR3: TGCGCCAGCACCCAGACAGCTACTAATGAAAAACTGTTTTTT. This sequence encodes CASTQTATNEKLFF.

This CDR3 is CASSYEGIQPQHF. The CDR3 DNA is TGTGCCAGCAGTTACGAGGGGATCCAGCCCCAGCATTTT. The chain couples TRBV6-5 to TRBJ1-5, with D maybe TRBD1 (5 bases). CDR1 and CDR2 (germline): MNHEY, SVGAGI. The germline V and J ends were trimmed by 2 bases and 7 bases, with 9 bases remaining between them. CDR3 length: 13 amino acids.

The CDR3 spells CASSLAGASGRAYEQYF. The CDR3 nucleotides read TGTGCCAGCAGCTTAGCCGGGGCTAGCGGGAGGGCTTACGAGCAGTACTTC. The rearrangement uses TRBV7-6 and TRBJ2-7; the match to TRBD2 covers 12 bases. Germline V gene data show CDR1 as SGHVS and CDR2 as FNYEAQ. The CDR3 loop spans 17 amino acids. The J segment lost 4 bases and the V segment lost 0 bases, leaving 7 bases of the junction unmatched. The full variable domain, rest sourced from reference TRBV7-6 and TRBJ2-7, is GAGVSQSPRYKVTKRGQDVALRCDPISGHVSLYWYRQALGQGPEFLTYFNYEAQQDKSGLPNDRFSAERPEGSISTLTIQRTEQRDSAMYRCASSLAGASGRAYEQYFGPGTRLTVT.

This chain links TRBV7-2 with TRBJ1-5; 9 nucleotides match TRBD1. CDR3 length: 15 residues. The V segment lost 1 base and the J segment 6 bases; nucleotides outside the gene matches: 4. Looked up from germline, CDR1 is SGHTA and CDR2 is FQGNSA. The CDR3 DNA is TGTGCCAGCAGCTTAGTGTTGGGACAGGGTCAGCCCCAGCATTTT. Protein: CASSLVLGQGQPQHF.

J is TRBJ1-5 and V is TRBV7-9; TRBD1 aligns across 10 bases. V lost 5 bases and J lost 4; bases outside the gene matches: 14. This CDR3 is 18 amino acids long. Germline loops: CDR1 SEHNR, CDR2 FQNEAQ (reference sequence). The CDR3 protein is CASSLGTGDYGVNQPQHF. The CDR3 DNA reads TGTGCCAGCAGCCTCGGGACAGGGGACTACGGAGTTAATCAGCCCCAGCATTTT.

The V gene is TRBV5-5, the J gene TRBJ2-1; 10 bases align to TRBD1. Germline V gives CDR1 SGHKS, CDR2 YYEKEE (reference sequence). V lost 0 bases, J lost 0 bases, and 12 bases stayed unmatched. CDR3 length: 20 residues. CDR3 region: CASSLGQTGGRLSSYNEQFF. The CDR3 DNA reads TGTGCCAGCAGCTTGGGACAGACAGGGGGCCGATTAAGCTCCTACAATGAGCAGTTCTTC.